The clone carrying this TCR beta chain was seen at least ten times. TCRdb reanalysed the reads using MiXCR and keeps one entry per CDR3 protein. This table has about 490,000 distinct CDR3 sequences, more than 20% appearing once. This specimen belongs to a study of T cell repertoires in cytomegalovirus infection. In germline, CDR1 is SGHAT, CDR2 FQNNGV. The CDR3 is made up of 13 amino acids. With 6 bases removed from V and 5 bases from J, the gap between germline ends came to 11 bases. The chain couples TRBV11-2 to TRBJ2-1; D may be TRBD2 (5 bases). Input material: PBMCs. The source is a human donor in good health (CMV status not recorded). Some clones in this sample may be carry-over from other donors' samples. The CDR3 region is CASSKGLDNEQFF. The CDR3 DNA is TGTGCCAGCAGTAAAGGACTCGACAATGAGCAGTTCTTC.